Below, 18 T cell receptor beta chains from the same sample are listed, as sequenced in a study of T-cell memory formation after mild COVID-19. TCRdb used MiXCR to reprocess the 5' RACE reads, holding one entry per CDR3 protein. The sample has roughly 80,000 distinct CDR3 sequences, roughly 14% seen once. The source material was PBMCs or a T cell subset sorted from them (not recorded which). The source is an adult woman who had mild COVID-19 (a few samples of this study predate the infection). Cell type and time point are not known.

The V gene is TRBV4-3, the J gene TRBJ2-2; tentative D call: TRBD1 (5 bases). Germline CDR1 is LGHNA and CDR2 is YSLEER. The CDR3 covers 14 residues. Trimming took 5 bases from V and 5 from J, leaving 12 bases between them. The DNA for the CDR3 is TGCGCCAGCAGCACTCGACAGCTTACCGGGGAGCTGTTTTTT. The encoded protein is CASSTRQLTGELFF.

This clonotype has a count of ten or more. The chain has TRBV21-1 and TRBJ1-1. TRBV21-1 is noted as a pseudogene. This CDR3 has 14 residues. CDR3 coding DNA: TGTGCCAGCAGCAAATTGGTCGGGGTCACTGAAGCTTTCTTT. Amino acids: CASSKLVGVTEAFF.

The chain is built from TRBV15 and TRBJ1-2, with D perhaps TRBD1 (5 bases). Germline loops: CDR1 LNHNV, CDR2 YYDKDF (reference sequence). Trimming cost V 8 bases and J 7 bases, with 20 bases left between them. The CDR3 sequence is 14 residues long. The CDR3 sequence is CATSDPGQEAGYTF. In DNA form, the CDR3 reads TGTGCCACCTCGGACCCGGGGCAGGAGGCTGGCTACACCTTC.

The DNA for the CDR3 is TGCAGTGCATCAAGGGGGCTAGCGGGATACGATGAGCAGTTCTTC. This translates into CSASRGLAGYDEQFF. This chain links TRBV20-1 with TRBJ2-1; 9 bases are shared with TRBD2. In germline, CDR1 is DFQATT, CDR2 SNEGSKA (reference sequence). Trimming cost V 6 bases and J 8 bases; bases outside gene matches: 14. The CDR3 consists of 15 residues.

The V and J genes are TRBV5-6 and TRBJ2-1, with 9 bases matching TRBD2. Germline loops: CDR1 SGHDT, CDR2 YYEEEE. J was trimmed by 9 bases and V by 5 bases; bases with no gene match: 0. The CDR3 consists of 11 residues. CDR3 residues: CASRRGGEQFF. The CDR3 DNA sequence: TGTGCCAGCAGGCGGGGGGGTGAGCAGTTCTTC.

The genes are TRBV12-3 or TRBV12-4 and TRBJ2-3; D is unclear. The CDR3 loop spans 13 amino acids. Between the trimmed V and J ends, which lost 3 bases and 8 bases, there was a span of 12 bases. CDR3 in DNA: TGTGCCAGCAGTTTCTGGAGCGCCACTACGCAGTATTTT. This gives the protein CASSFWSATTQYF.

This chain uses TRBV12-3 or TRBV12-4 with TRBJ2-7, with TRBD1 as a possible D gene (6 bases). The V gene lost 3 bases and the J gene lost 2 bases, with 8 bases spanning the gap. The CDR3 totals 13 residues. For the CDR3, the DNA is TGTGCCAGCAGTTTTGCAGGGGCCTACGAGCAGTACTTC. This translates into CASSFAGAYEQYF.

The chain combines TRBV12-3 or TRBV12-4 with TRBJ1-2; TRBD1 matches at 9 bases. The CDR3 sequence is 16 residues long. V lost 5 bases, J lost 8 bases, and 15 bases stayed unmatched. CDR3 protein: CASSPSTGTGIDGYTF. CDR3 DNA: TGTGCCAGCAGTCCATCGACCGGGACAGGGATCGACGGCTACACCTTC.

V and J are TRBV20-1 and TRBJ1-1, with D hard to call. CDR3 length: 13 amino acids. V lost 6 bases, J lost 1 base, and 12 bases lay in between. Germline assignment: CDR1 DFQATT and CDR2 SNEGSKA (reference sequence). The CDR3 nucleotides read TGCAGTGCCCCCAGTGTGGCGAACACTGAAGCTTTCTTT. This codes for CSAPSVANTEAFF.

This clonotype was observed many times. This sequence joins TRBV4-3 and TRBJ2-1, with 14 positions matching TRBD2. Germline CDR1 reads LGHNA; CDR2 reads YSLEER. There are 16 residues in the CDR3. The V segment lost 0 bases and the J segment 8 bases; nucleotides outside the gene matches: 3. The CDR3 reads CASSQEGGLAGDEQFF. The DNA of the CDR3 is TGCGCCAGCAGCCAAGAAGGGGGACTAGCGGGAGATGAGCAGTTCTTC.

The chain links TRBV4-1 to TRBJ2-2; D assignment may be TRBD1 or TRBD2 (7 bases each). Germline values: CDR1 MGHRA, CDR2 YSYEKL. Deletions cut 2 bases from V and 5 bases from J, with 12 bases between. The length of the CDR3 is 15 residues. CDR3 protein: CASSQTGEGTGELFF. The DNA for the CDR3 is TGCGCCAGCAGCCAAACAGGGGAGGGGACCGGGGAGCTGTTTTTT.

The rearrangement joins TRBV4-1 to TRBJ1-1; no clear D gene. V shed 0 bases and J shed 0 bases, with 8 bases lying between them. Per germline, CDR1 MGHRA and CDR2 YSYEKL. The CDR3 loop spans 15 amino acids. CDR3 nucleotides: TGCGCCAGCAGCCAAGAAGGAGGGTTGAACACTGAAGCTTTCTTT. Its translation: CASSQEGGLNTEAFF.

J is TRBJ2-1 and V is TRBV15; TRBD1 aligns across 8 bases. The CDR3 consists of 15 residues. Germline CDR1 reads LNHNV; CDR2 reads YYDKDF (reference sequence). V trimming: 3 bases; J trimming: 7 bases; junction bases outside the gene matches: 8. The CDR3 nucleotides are TGTGCCACCAGCAGTTCAGGGGGCCTTTGGAATGAGCAGTTCTTC. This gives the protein CATSSSGGLWNEQFF. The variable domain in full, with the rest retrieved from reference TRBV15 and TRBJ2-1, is DAMVIQNPRYQVTQFGKPVTLSCSQTLNHNVMYWYQQKSSQAPKLLFHYYDKDFNNEADTPDNFQSRRPNTSFCFLDIRSPGLGDTAMYLCATSSSGGLWNEQFFGPGTRLTVL.

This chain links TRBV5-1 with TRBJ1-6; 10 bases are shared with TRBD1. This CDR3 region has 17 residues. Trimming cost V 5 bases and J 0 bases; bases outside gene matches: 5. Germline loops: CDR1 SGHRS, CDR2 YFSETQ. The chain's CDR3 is CASSVGQGTSYNSPLHF. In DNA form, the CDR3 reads TGCGCCAGCAGTGTGGGACAGGGGACCTCCTATAATTCACCCCTCCACTTT.

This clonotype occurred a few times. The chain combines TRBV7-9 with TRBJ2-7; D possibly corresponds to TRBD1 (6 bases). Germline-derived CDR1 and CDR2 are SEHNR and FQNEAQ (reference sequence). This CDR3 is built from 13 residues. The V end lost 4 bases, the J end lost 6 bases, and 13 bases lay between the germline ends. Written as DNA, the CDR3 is TGTGCCAGCAGCTCGGTTCAGGGGAGCGAGCAGTACTTC. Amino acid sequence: CASSSVQGSEQYF.

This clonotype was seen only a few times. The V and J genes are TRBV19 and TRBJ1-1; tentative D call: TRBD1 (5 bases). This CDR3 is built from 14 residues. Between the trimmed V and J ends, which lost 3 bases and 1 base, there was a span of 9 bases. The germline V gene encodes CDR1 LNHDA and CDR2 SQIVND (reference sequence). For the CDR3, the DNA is TGTGCCAGTAGTATGTGGGGCCGGAACACTGAAGCTTTCTTT. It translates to CASSMWGRNTEAFF.

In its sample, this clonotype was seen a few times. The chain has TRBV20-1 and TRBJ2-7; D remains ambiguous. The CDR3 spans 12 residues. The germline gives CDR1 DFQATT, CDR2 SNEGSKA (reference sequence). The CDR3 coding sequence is TGCAGGTCCGGAGATTCAGCCTACGAGCAGTACTTC. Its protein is CRSGDSAYEQYF.

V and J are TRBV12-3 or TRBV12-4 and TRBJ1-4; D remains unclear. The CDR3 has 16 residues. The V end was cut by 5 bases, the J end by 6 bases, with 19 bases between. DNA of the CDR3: TGTGCCAGCAGTCCCAGCGCGGGCGCCGCCGATGAAAAACTGTTTTTT. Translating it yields CASSPSAGAADEKLFF.